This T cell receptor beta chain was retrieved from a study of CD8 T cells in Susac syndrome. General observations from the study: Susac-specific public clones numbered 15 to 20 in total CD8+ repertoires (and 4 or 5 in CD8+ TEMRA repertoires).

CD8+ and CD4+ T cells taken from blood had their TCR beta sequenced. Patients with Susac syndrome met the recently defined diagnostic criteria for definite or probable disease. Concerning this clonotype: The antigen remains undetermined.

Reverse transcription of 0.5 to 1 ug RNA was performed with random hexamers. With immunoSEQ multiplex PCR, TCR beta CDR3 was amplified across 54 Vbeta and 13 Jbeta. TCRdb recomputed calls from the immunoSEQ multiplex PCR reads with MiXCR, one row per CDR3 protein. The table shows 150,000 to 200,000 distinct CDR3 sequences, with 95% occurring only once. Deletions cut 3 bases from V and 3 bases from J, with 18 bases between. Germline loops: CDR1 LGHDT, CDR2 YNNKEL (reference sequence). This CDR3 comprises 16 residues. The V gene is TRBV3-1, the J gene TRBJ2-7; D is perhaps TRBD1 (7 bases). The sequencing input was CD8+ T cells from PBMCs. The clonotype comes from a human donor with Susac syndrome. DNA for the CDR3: TGTGCCAGCAGCCACTTCGGCGGGACAGAGATCTACGAGCAGTACTTC. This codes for CASSHFGGTEIYEQYF.